This TCR beta chain was sequenced during a study of T cells after yellow fever vaccination. Study details: Low-cell-number fractions underwent preparation using SMART-Seq v4 Ultra Low Input.

TCRdb re-called the 5' RACE reads with MiXCR, one entry per CDR3 protein. The sample consists of hundreds of thousands of distinct CDR3 sequences, roughly an eighth of them appearing once. Germline V gives CDR1 SGHRS, CDR2 YFSETQ. The CDR3 sequence is 14 residues long. V dropped 4 bases and J dropped 5 bases, with 12 bases sitting between them. Points on this clonotype: No antigen is known for it.

Study-level points and caveats: Most clones from primary vaccination were detected again post-booster (about 95% CD4, about 88% CD8). Only a minor proportion of clonotypes was detected across both CD4 and CD8 compartments.

This sequence originates from a man aged 25 to 40 who received the YFV17D yellow fever vaccine. The chain joins TRBV5-1 to TRBJ1-4; unclear D gene. Sequences were derived from PBMCs, sampled on the day of the yellow fever booster vaccination. The CDR3 reads CASSQGTPNEKLFF. The CDR3 region has the DNA TGCGCCAGCAGCCAAGGAACCCCGAATGAAAAACTGTTTTTT.